The rows below give T cell receptor beta chains drawn from one sample of a study of beta chain features in type 1 diabetes. Produced via immunoSEQ multiplex PCR; TCRdb's table is partial and in-frame only. The data hold about 220,000 clones, with around 9.9% observed a single time. The specimen sequenced was central memory CD4+ T cells from blood. All receptors derive from a man aged 18-30 years in good health. Both conserved end residues are part of each CDR3. D genes are given only for firm matches. The size entry is marked missing in some rows and otherwise reads once, few, many or a size class.

j_gene: TRBJ2-7
abundance: few
v_gene: TRBV28
d_gene: TRBD1
CDR3aa: CASSLYRDRASYEQYF
CDR3nt: TGTGCCAGCAGTCTCTACCGGGACAGGGCGTCCTACGAGCAGTACTTC

j_gene: TRBJ2-3
abundance: -
v_gene: TRBV7-2
d_gene: -
CDR3aa: CASSLVVAGTDTQYF
CDR3nt: TGTGCCAGCAGCTTAGTGGTGGCGGGCACAGATACGCAGTATTTT

j_gene: TRBJ2-7
abundance: -
v_gene: TRBV2
d_gene: -
CDR3aa: CASSVYRVYEQYF
CDR3nt: TGTGCCAGCAGTGTGTACAGGGTCTACGAGCAGTACTTC

j_gene: TRBJ2-1
abundance: few
v_gene: TRBV6-5
d_gene: TRBD2
CDR3aa: CASSLLAGGNNEQFF
CDR3nt: TGTGCCAGCAGTTTACTAGCGGGAGGGAACAATGAGCAGTTCTTC

j_gene: TRBJ2-7
abundance: -
v_gene: TRBV5-1
d_gene: -
CDR3aa: CASSPARFGEQYF
CDR3nt: TGCGCCAGCAGCCCAGCGAGGTTCGGTGAGCAGTACTTC

j_gene: TRBJ1-2
abundance: few
v_gene: TRBV9
d_gene: -
CDR3aa: CASSPSGTRGYTF
CDR3nt: TGTGCCAGCAGCCCCTCCGGGACGCGCGGCTACACCTTC

j_gene: TRBJ2-3
abundance: -
v_gene: TRBV10-3
d_gene: -
CDR3aa: CAISEQRGSTDTQYF
CDR3nt: TGTGCCATCAGTGAGCAACGGGGTAGCACAGATACGCAGTATTTT

j_gene: TRBJ2-7
abundance: many
v_gene: TRBV2
d_gene: -
CDR3aa: CASTLNEGSAGEQYF
CDR3nt: TGTGCCAGCACCCTGAATGAGGGGAGCGCCGGGGAGCAGTACTTC

j_gene: TRBJ2-3
abundance: -
v_gene: TRBV7-9
d_gene: TRBD1
CDR3aa: CASSLNRGDTQYF
CDR3nt: TGTGCCAGCAGCTTAAACAGGGGAGATACGCAGTATTTT

j_gene: TRBJ2-1
abundance: few
v_gene: TRBV7-9
d_gene: -
CDR3aa: CASSSYSFWQFF
CDR3nt: TGTGCCAGCAGCTCATACAGCTTTTGGCAGTTCTTC

j_gene: TRBJ1-4
abundance: many
v_gene: TRBV7-8
d_gene: -
CDR3aa: CASSLPAGRTNEKLFF
CDR3nt: TGTGCCAGCAGCTTGCCCGCGGGAAGAACTAATGAAAAACTGTTTTTT

j_gene: TRBJ1-1
abundance: few
v_gene: TRBV29-1
d_gene: -
CDR3aa: CSGNRDRNTEAFF
CDR3nt: TGCAGCGGGAACAGGGACCGGAACACTGAAGCTTTCTTT

j_gene: TRBJ2-1
abundance: few
v_gene: TRBV9
d_gene: -
CDR3aa: CASSADSLSYNEQFF
CDR3nt: TGTGCCAGCAGCGCAGACAGCCTCTCCTACAATGAGCAGTTCTTC

j_gene: TRBJ2-1
abundance: few
v_gene: TRBV10-1
d_gene: -
CDR3aa: CASSFPGAEQFF
CDR3nt: TGCGCCAGCAGCTTTCCGGGGGCTGAGCAGTTCTTC

j_gene: TRBJ2-3
abundance: -
v_gene: TRBV7-9
d_gene: -
CDR3aa: CASLGGDADTQYF
CDR3nt: TGTGCCAGCTTGGGGGGCGACGCAGATACGCAGTATTTT

j_gene: TRBJ1-3
abundance: -
v_gene: TRBV28
d_gene: -
CDR3aa: CASRTLDRSSGNTIYF
CDR3nt: TGTGCCAGCAGAACCCTAGACAGGAGCTCTGGAAACACCATATATTTT

j_gene: TRBJ2-5
abundance: few
v_gene: TRBV5-6
d_gene: -
CDR3aa: CASSPWARGETQYF
CDR3nt: TGTGCCAGCAGCCCGTGGGCGAGGGGAGAGACCCAGTACTTC

j_gene: TRBJ2-7
abundance: -
v_gene: TRBV4-3
d_gene: TRBD2
CDR3aa: CASSSSGTSGSYEQYF
CDR3nt: TGCGCCAGCAGCTCCTCGGGGACTAGCGGGAGCTACGAGCAGTACTTC

j_gene: TRBJ2-6
abundance: -
v_gene: TRBV30
d_gene: -
CDR3aa: CAWSLQGANVLTF
CDR3nt: TGTGCCTGGAGTCTACAGGGGGCCAACGTCCTGACTTTC

j_gene: TRBJ2-7
abundance: -
v_gene: TRBV7-9
d_gene: -
CDR3aa: CASKTPDSAYEQYF
CDR3nt: TGTGCCAGCAAGACCCCAGATTCCGCCTACGAGCAGTACTTC

j_gene: TRBJ2-2
abundance: few
v_gene: TRBV5-1
d_gene: -
CDR3aa: CASSPVQKNTGELFF
CDR3nt: TGCGCCAGCAGCCCCGTCCAGAAAAACACCGGGGAGCTGTTTTTT